The clone carrying this TCR beta chain was observed a handful of times. Its antigen is still unknown. The sample originates from a study of CD8 T cells in ankylosing spondylitis. V lost 6 bases, J lost 1 base, and 9 bases lay in between. There are 13 residues in the CDR3. Germline CDR1 MNHEY, CDR2 SVGEGT. General study results and limits: The study looked at matched synovial fluid samples from ankylosing spondylitis patients. Disease-linked clones were reported to be significantly enriched there. One TCR beta motif, made up of about 8 highly homologous variants, appeared characteristic of ankylosing spondylitis blood. Previous work reported some of these motif variants in the synovial fluid and blood of reactive arthritis.

MiXCR was run by TCRdb on the 5' RACE reads, yielding one entry per CDR3 protein. The profile shows tens of thousands of distinct CDR3 sequences, 16% of them singletons. The sequencing sample was made of blood. The source of this sequence is a male donor with ankylosing spondylitis or in good health (not recorded which). The rearrangement uses TRBV6-2 or TRBV6-3 and TRBJ2-5; D not resolved. The CDR3 DNA sequence: TGTGCCAGCAGAGCGACAACCCAAGAGACCCAGTACTTC. This sequence encodes CASRATTQETQYF.